This paragraph reports one TCR beta chain. Ten or more counts support this clonotype. The antigen it binds to is not known. No much larger clone exists at a distance of one base, and base qualities are not known. This specimen comes from a study of regulatory T cells in long-lasting Graves disease listed by TCRdb under 2021. Background on the whole study: In the newly diagnosed Graves' disease group, patients had been taking antithyroid drugs for less than 3 months. The study took place in China and was registered as a clinical trial. A total of some 35 samples underwent TCR sequencing, from about 13 patients with persistent Graves' disease and 20 or so patients with newly diagnosed Graves' disease. Persistent Graves' disease patients were compared with newly diagnosed Graves' disease patients by peripheral blood TCR sequencing and RNA sequencing. What the work shows at the level of the full study, not this receptor alone: TRBV28, TRBJ1-2 and TRBJ2-5 were preferentially used in persistent disease, while TRBV20-1 and TRBJ2-1 were favored in newly diagnosed disease. Peripheral blood alone was examined, since thyroid tissue, which constituted the primary lesion, could not be accessed. Compared with newly diagnosed patients, persistent Graves' disease patients had lower TCR Shannon entropy and fewer highly expanded clones, which suggests clonal expansion. The authors noted that the small sample size was a limitation that may lower accuracy. Sequencing and analysis were limited to the TCR beta chain. A larger number of public clonotypes was shared among persistent patients (fewer than 3,000) than among newly diagnosed patients (about 990).

The sample's time point label, in plain terms: newly diagnosed GD, antithyroid drugs for less than 3 months. RNA was extracted from PBMCs in TRIzol for both TCR sequencing and RNA sequencing. The diagnosis of Graves' disease followed American Thyroid Association guidelines. Recruitment of patients was carried out at an endocrinology department in Xi'an, China. Each patient gave about 8.1 milliliters of peripheral blood, collected in an EDTA anticoagulant tube. Ficoll Paque Plus density gradient separation was used to isolate PBMCs, and no further T cell sorting was done. RNA quality was checked with an Agilent 2100 Bioanalyzer and agarose gel, and concentration with a NanoDrop 2000. V sheds 3 bases and J sheds 4 bases, leaving 9 bases between their ends. The CDR3 sequence holds 13 residues, the cysteine and phenylalanine included. Only the CDR3 portion is preserved as DNA: 39 bases, with reading frame beginning at the first base. In the germline V gene, CDR1 corresponds to SNHLY and CDR2 to FYNNEI.

The library was generated by multiplex PCR. Sequencing used an Illumina HiSeq 4000. To build TCR beta libraries, CDR3 regions were amplified by Arm-PCR using iRepertoire HTBI primers. Gel purification was performed on PCR products prior to sequencing. Turning to the authors' computational methods: Gene usage analysis of CDR3 amino acid clonotypes relied on the approximately 60 TRBV and about 15 TRBJ segments identified across samples. Filtered high-quality paired reads were merged into contigs using COPE and FqMerger. BLAST was used to align contigs to IMGT TRBV, TRBD and TRBJ reference genes, with CDR3 defined following IMGT. Highly expanded clones were defined as clonotypes with a frequency above 0.1%. Repertoire diversity was measured by Shannon entropy, and V-J evenness by the Gini coefficient. A clonotype was considered public if more than one individual shared it. Starting from the raw public reads, TCRdb applied fastp trimming at Q25, assembled clones with MiXCR and retained in-frame beta chains. Records with the same CDR3 protein are collapsed into one entry carrying the most frequent genes and DNA. TCRdb assigned the V and J calls; the authors' analysis was not used. The sample table records about 540,000 distinct CDR3 sequences; approximately 12% of these occur just once. Roughly a tenth of the sample comes from the top ten.

These data also featured in a second study, about T cells in Graves' hyperthyroidism and ophthalmopathy. As the second publication notes: A patient counted as having stable Graves' hyperthyroidism if no progression to ophthalmopathy occurred over 18 months of follow-up. The hyperthyroidism patients were between 18 and 65 years old and newly diagnosed, with a disease duration of less than 2 months. Exclusion was applied to patients with uncontrolled infections, other autoimmune diseases, pregnancy or lactation. Diagnoses were based on clinical symptoms, serum thyroxine and TRAb, thyroid ultrasound and orbital computed tomography. A first-round RT-PCR of the TCR CDR3 used the HTBI primer set with the Qiagen OneStep RT-PCR kit. Most expanded thyroid clonotypes (frequency above 0.001) were also detected in blood, suggesting blood repertoires may reflect thyroid immune responses. In cross-validation, a model built on a 13 V-J signature told ophthalmopathy apart from stable hyperthyroidism with under 90% sensitivity and around 83% specificity, and in testing the same model reached 80%/75%. In validation, the model predicted progression to ophthalmopathy with roughly 66% sensitivity and less than 75% specificity, a median of 6.5 months before onset. To identify distinguishing TCR V-J signatures, a discovery cohort of about a hundred patients was used, comprising 43 with Graves' ophthalmopathy and some 60 with stable Graves' hyperthyroidism. Whether ophthalmopathy could be predicted prospectively was tested in an independent validation cohort made up of roughly 19 hyperthyroidism patients plus 17 patients who later progressed to ophthalmopathy. For training and testing, the 80 to 100 patients in the discovery cohort were randomly divided in a 7:3 ratio. Thyroid tissue and blood T-cell repertoires from several Graves' hyperthyroidism patients were also compared in the study. Once sampling was done, hyperthyroidism patients were given methimazole at a starting dose of 30 mg daily, whereas ophthalmopathy patients were given high-dose intravenous methylprednisolone. A second multiplex PCR round built the libraries, followed by size selection and purification. Paired-end sequencing of the libraries was performed with 100 bp reads on an Illumina HiSeq2000. SOAPnuke was used to process the raw data, with reads discarded if the reads contained adapters or uncalled bases, had a mean Phred below 15, or lacked an exact constant-primer or identifier match. COPE v1.2.5 was used to merge the high-quality paired reads, and each unique nucleotide sequence was defined as a clonotype. MiTCR v1.1 was used to align clonotypes to the IMGT TRBV, TRBD and TRBJ reference segments. Analysis was restricted to V-J combinations with a frequency above 0.0001, which covered approximately 99% of repertoires. A TCS score was defined as the ratio of F50 (clonal expansion) to E x V (chaos), with BLOSUM62-based TCRdist applied between CDR3 peptides within each V-J. Welch's t-statistics and random forest reduced 514 V-J features to roughly 13, which were used in a naive Bayes classifier (R e1071). No statistical method was used to set the sample size in advance, and investigators knew the group allocation. The paper reports TCR Vbeta CDR3 sequencing of 135 peripheral blood samples: 40 to 45 ophthalmopathy, roughly 74 hyperthyroidism and approximately 17 progressor patients.

The receptor comes from a man aged 25-45 years with Graves disease. Donor details come from another sample of the same person, matched by shared clones. Rearrangement joined TRBV2 to TRBJ1-2; the D gene cannot be resolved reliably. The source was peripheral blood mononuclear cells (PBMCs), collected at new diagnosis, from a patient treated with antithyroid drugs. CDR3 sequence: CASSDHKPYGYTF. The DNA is as follows: TGTGCCAGCAGTGATCACAAACCCTATGGCTACACCTTC.